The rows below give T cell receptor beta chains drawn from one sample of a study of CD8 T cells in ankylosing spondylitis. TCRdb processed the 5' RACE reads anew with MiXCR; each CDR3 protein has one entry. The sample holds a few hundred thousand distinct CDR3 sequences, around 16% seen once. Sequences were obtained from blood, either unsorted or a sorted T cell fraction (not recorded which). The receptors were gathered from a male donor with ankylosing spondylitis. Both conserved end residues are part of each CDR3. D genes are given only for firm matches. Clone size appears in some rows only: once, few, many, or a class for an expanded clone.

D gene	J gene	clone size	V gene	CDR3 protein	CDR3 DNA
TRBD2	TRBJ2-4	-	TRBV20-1	CSARISGSFIQYF	TGCAGTGCTAGGATTAGCGGGAGTTTCATTCAGTACTTC
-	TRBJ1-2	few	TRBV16	CASSQTGEGRYGYTF	TGTGCCAGCAGCCAAACTGGCGAGGGTCGCTATGGCTACACCTTC
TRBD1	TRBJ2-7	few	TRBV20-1	CSALPQGSHEQYF	TGCAGTGCTCTCCCACAGGGGTCCCACGAGCAGTACTTC
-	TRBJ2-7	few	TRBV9	CASGGGNAYEQYF	TGTGCCAGCGGAGGGGGAAACGCCTACGAGCAGTACTTC
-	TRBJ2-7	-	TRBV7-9	CASSVTRGGNEQYF	TGTGCCAGCAGCGTGACGCGGGGAGGTAACGAGCAGTACTTC
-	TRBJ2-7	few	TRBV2	CASSESTTYEQYF	TGTGCCAGCAGTGAATCGACAACCTACGAGCAGTACTTC
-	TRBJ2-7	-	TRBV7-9	CASSSLSLVYEQYF	TGTGCCAGCAGCTCTCTTAGCCTGGTCTACGAGCAGTACTTC
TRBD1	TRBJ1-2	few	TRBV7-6	CASSLAGTGYPDGYTF	TGTGCCAGCAGCTTGGCCGGGACAGGGTACCCTGATGGCTACACCTTC
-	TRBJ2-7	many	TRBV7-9	CASRDWSTGEQYF	TGTGCCAGTCGGGACTGGAGTACGGGCGAGCAGTACTTC
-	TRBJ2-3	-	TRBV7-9	CASSLGTTDTQYF	TGTGCCAGCAGCTTAGGTACTACAGATACGCAGTATTTT
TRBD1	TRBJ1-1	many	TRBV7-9	CASSYGQGYTEAFF	TGTGCCAGCAGCTATGGACAGGGTTACACTGAAGCTTTCTTT
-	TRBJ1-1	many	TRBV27	CASSSRHSNTEAFF	TGTGCCAGCAGTTCCCGACATTCGAACACTGAAGCTTTCTTT
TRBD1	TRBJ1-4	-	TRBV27	CASGGQGANEKLFF	TGTGCCAGCGGGGGACAGGGGGCTAATGAAAAACTGTTTTTT
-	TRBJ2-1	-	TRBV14	CASSPLTANEQFF	TGTGCCAGCAGCCCCCTGACAGCCAATGAGCAGTTCTTC
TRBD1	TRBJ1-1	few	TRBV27	CASSRTGGFEAFF	TGTGCCAGCAGCCGGACAGGGGGTTTTGAAGCTTTCTTT
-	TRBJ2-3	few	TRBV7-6	CASSLNPTDTQYF	TGTGCCAGCAGCTTAAACCCAACCGATACGCAGTATTTT